This TCR beta chain was recorded in a study of T cells in Graves' hyperthyroidism and ophthalmopathy. TCR beta CDR3 region amplification was performed from RNA transcripts. TCR CDR3 underwent first-round RT-PCR with the HTBI primer set. Using its own MiXCR run on the multiplex PCR reads, TCRdb lists one record per CDR3 protein. The sample has hundreds of thousands of distinct CDR3 sequences, around 38% seen once; the top ten hold 8% to 9%. In germline, CDR1 is SGDLS, CDR2 YYNGEE. The CDR3 spans 13 residues. The junction had 6 bases not matched to a gene; V was cut back by 4 bases and J by 7 bases. Newly diagnosed hyperthyroidism, duration under 2 months, in patients aged 18 to 65. This clonotype was detected many times.

The sequence was collected from a young man with Graves' hyperthyroidism. The sequenced material came from blood. This chain joins TRBV9 and TRBJ1-2, with 8 bases matching TRBD1. CDR3 amino acids: CASSPSGGGGYTF. The CDR3 DNA reads as TGTGCCAGCAGCCCCTCAGGGGGCGGTGGCTACACCTTC.